These T cell receptor beta chains were read from a single sample in a study of human T cells and chemical hapten exposure. MiXCR, applied by TCRdb to the 5' RACE reads, yields one record per CDR3 protein. The sample lists some 78,000 distinct CDR3 sequences, under 10% seen once, with approximately 2.1% in the top ten. Receptors were obtained from a male donor in good health. CDR3s include the opening cysteine and the closing phenylalanine or tryptophan. Each record gives: clone size, V gene, D gene, J gene, CDR3 protein, CDR3 DNA. The D gene is left open where the match is weak. A row's size may be missing; if present it is once, few, many or a size class.

NA	TRBV10-2	NA	TRBJ1-4	CASSDAFGEKLFF	TGCGCCAGCAGTGACGCGTTCGGAGAAAAACTGTTTTTT
few	TRBV6-1	NA	TRBJ2-3	CASSEGGTGADTQYF	TGTGCCAGCAGTGAAGGGGGTACTGGTGCAGATACGCAGTATTTT
NA	TRBV20-1	TRBD2	TRBJ2-2	CSARLAGATGELFF	TGCAGTGCTCGACTAGCGGGAGCCACCGGGGAGCTGTTTTTT
few	TRBV12-3/TRBV12-4	NA	TRBJ1-1	CASSFQGTAEAFF	TGTGCCAGCAGTTTCCAGGGTACGGCTGAAGCTTTCTTT
many	TRBV3-1	NA	TRBJ2-7	CASSLLIRADRSSYEQYF	TGTGCCAGCAGCCTGCTTATTCGAGCAGACAGGAGCTCCTACGAGCAGTACTTC
few	TRBV29-1	NA	TRBJ2-2	CSVEAPGIGELFF	TGCAGCGTTGAAGCCCCCGGGATCGGGGAGCTGTTTTTT
NA	TRBV5-1	TRBD1	TRBJ2-5	CATGTGGGETQYF	TGCGCCACCGGGACAGGGGGCGGAGAGACCCAGTACTTC
NA	TRBV27	NA	TRBJ2-7	CASSLESGAREQYF	TGTGCCAGCAGTTTGGAGTCAGGGGCTCGCGAGCAGTACTTC
few	TRBV28	TRBD1	TRBJ2-5	CASSPGQGTGETQYF	TGTGCCAGCAGTCCCGGACAGGGTACGGGTGAGACCCAGTACTTC
NA	TRBV5-1	NA	TRBJ2-5	CASSPGGTSYQETQYF	TGCGCCAGCAGCCCTGGGGGCACTAGCTACCAAGAGACCCAGTACTTC
few	TRBV6-5	NA	TRBJ1-1	CASSSHRAAEAFF	TGTGCCAGCAGTTCACACAGGGCCGCTGAAGCTTTCTTT
few	TRBV29-1	TRBD2	TRBJ2-5	CSVLTSGAPETQYF	TGCAGCGTTCTTACTAGCGGGGCACCAGAGACCCAGTACTTC
many	TRBV4-1	TRBD2	TRBJ2-2	CASSRYLAGAGELFF	TGCGCCAGCAGCCGCTACTTAGCGGGAGCCGGGGAGCTGTTTTTT
many	TRBV6-6	NA	TRBJ1-1	CASSYVGAGVTEAFF	TGTGCCAGCAGTTACGTGGGGGCTGGAGTCACTGAAGCTTTCTTT